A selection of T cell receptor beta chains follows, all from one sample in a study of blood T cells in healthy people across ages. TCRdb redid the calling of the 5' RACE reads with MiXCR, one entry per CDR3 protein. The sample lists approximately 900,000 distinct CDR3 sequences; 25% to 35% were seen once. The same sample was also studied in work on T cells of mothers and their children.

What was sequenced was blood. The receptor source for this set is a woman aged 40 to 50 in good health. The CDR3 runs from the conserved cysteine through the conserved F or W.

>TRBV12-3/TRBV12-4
CASRKDLRTDTQYF
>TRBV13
CASGHSGGNAYNEQFF
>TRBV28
CASSGALYEQYF
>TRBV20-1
CSAVAGTVTLLREQYF
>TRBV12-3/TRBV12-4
CASSLSGALGRNQPQHF
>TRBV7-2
CASSLAFGGQGAREQYF
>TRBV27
CASSSGGAGTYGYTF
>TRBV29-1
CSVAPGTGMYGYTF
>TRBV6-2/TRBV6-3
CASRRTGTNYGYTF
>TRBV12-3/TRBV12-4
CASSPGRGRAFGNTIYF
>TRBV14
CASSRRHLSPHEQYF
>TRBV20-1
CSARVSGQKGNQPQHF
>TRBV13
CASSPHGQGSYEQYF
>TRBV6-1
CASRTRDRVPEAFF
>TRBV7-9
CASSLEDGKLFF
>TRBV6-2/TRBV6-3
CASSYPGGQGASGANVLTF
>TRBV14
CASSQQRQGYEQYF
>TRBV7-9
CASSSTGGNQYF
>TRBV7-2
CASSLQQGKDTQYF
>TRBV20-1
CSAENTGTVYEQYF
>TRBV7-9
CASSPSGTGALRGAKNIQYF
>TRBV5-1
CASSRRTGGPPDTQYF
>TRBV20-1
CSASFSDTQYF
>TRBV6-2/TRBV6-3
CASSYSPNPSGGYYEQYF
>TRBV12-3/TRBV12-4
CASSLRSGGAYEQYF
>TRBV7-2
CASSSLAGGQGTQYF
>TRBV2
CASSVGRGRTEAFF
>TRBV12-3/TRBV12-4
CASSLVYYTEAFF